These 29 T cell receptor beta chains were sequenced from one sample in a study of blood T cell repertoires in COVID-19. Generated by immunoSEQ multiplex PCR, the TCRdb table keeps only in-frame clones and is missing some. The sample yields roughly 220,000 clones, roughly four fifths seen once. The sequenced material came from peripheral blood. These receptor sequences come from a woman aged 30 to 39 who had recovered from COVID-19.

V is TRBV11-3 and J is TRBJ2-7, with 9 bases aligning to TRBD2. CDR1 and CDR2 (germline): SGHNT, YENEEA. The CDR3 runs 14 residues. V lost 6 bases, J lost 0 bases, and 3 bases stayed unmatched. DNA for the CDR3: TGTGCCAGCAGTTCGACTAGCGGCTCCTACGAGCAGTACTTC. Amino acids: CASSSTSGSYEQYF.

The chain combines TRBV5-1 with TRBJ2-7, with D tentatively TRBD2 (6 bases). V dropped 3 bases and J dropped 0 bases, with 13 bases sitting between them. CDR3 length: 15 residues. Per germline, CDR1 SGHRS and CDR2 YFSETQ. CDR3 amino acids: CASSYDPGSSYEQYF. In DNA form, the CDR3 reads TGCGCCAGCAGCTACGACCCCGGGAGCTCCTACGAGCAGTACTTC. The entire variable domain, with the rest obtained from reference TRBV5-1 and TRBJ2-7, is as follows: KAGVTQTPRYLIKTRGQQVTLSCSPISGHRSVSWYQQTPGQGLQFLFEYFSETQRNKGNFPGRFSGRQFSNSRSEMNVSTLELGDSALYLCASSYDPGSSYEQYFGPGTRLTVT.

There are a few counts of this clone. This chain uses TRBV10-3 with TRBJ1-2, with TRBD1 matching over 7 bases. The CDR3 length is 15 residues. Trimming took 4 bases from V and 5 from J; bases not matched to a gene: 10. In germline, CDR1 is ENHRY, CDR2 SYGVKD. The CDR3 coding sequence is TGTGCCATCAGTGCGGGGACACAGGGGCAGTATGGCTACACCTTC. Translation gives CAISAGTQGQYGYTF.

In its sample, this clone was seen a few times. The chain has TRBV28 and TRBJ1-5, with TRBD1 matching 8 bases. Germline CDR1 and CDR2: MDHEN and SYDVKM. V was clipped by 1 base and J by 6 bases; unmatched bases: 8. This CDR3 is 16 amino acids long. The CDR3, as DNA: TGTGCCAGCAGTTTATTCGGGGCAGGGGGCCGTCAGCCCCAGCATTTT. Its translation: CASSLFGAGGRQPQHF.

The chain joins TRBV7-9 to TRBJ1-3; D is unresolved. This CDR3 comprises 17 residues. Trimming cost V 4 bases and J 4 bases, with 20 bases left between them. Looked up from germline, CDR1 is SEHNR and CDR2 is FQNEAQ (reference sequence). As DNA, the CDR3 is TGTGCCAGCAGCTCTTCCGGGTGGAGTCAAAGGGGAAACACCATATATTTT. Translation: CASSSSGWSQRGNTIYF.

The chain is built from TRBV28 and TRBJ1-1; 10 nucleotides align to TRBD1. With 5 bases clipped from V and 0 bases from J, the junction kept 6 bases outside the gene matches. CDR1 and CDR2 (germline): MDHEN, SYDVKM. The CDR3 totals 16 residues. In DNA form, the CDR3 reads TGTGCCAGCAGTGCCCCCGGGACAGGGGTGAACACTGAAGCTTTCTTT. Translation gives CASSAPGTGVNTEAFF. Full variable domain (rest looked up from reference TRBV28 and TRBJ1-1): DVKVTQSSRYLVKRTGEKVFLECVQDMDHENMFWYRQDPGLGLRLIYFSYDVKMKEKGDIPEGYSVSREKKERFSLILESASTNQTSMYLCASSAPGTGVNTEAFFGQGTRLTVV.

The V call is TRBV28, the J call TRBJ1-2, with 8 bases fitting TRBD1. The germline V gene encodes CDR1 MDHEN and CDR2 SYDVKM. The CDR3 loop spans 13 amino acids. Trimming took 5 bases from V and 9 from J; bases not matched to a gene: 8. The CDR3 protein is CASSIGRGLSYTF. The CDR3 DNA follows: TGTGCCAGCAGTATCGGCAGGGGGCTAAGCTACACCTTC.

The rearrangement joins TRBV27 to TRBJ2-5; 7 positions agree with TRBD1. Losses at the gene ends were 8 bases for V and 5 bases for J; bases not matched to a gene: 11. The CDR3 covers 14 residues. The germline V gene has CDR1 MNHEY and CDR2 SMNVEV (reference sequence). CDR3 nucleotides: TGTGCCAGCGGGAACGACAGGGCGAGGGAGACCCAGTACTTC. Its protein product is CASGNDRARETQYF.

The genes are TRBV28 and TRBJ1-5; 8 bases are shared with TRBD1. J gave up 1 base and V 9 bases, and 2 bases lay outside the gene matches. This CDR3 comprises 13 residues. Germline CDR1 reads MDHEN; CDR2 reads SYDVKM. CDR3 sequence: CASGQGSNQPQHF. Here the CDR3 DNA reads TGTGCCAGTGGACAGGGAAGCAATCAGCCCCAGCATTTT.

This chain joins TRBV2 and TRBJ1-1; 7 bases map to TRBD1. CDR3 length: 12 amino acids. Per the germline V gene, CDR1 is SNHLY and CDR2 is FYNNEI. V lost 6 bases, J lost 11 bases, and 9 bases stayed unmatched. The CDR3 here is CASRTGTPYAFF. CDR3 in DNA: TGTGCCAGCAGGACAGGGACCCCGTACGCTTTCTTT.

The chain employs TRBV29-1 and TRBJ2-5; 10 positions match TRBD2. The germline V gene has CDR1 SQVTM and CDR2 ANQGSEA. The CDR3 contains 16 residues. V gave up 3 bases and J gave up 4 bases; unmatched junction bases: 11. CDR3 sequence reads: CSVDPTSGQQGETQYF. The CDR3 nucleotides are TGCAGCGTTGATCCGACTAGCGGGCAACAGGGAGAGACCCAGTACTTC.

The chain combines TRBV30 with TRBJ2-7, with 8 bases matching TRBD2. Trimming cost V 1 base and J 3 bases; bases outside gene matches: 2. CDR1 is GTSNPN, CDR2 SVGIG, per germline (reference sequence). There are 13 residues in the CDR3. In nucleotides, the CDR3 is TGTGCCTGGAGTGATAGCGGGATCTACGAGCAGTACTTC. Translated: CAWSDSGIYEQYF.

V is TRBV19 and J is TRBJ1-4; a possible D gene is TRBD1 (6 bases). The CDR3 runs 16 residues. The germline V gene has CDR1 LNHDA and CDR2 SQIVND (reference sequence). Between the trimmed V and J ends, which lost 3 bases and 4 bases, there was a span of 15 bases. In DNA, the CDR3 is TGTGCCAGTAGTATTGGAACAGGGCGCAGTAATGAAAAACTGTTTTTT. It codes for CASSIGTGRSNEKLFF.

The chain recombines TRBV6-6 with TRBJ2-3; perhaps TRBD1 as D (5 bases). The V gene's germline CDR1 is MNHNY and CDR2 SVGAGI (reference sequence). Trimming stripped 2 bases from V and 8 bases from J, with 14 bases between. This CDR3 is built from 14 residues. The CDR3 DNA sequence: TGTGCCAGCAGTTACGTGGGGCCGACCGGTACGCAGTATTTT. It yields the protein CASSYVGPTGTQYF.

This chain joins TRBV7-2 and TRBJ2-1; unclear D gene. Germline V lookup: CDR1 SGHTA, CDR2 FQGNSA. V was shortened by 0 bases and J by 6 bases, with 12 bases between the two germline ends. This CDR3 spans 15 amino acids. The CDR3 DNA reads TGTGCCAGCAGCTTAGCTTTAGCTATCGGCAATGAGCAGTTCTTC. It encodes CASSLALAIGNEQFF.

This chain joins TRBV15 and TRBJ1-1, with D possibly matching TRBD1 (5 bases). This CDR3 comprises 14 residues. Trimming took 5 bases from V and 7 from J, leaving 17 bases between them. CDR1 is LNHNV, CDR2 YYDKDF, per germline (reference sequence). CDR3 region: CATSPGGTSLEAFF. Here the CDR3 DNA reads TGTGCCACCAGCCCCGGCGGGACGTCCCTTGAAGCTTTCTTT.

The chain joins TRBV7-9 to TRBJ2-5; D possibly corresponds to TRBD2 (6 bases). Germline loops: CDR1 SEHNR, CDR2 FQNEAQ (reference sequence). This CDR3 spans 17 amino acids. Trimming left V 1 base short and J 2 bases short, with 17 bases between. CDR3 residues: CASSLVLGTGLQETQYF. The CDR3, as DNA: TGTGCCAGCAGCTTAGTGTTAGGAACAGGACTACAAGAGACCCAGTACTTC.

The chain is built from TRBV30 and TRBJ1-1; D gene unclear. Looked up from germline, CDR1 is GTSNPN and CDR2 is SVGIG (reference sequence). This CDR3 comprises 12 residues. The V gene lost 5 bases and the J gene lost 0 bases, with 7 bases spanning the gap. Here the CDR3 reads CAWSGLNTEAFF. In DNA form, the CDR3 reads TGTGCCTGGTCAGGCCTGAACACTGAAGCTTTCTTT.

The CDR3 bases are TGCGCCAGCAGCTTGGAAGCGAACACTGAAGCTTTCTTT. Amino acids: CASSLEANTEAFF. The chain employs TRBV5-1 and TRBJ1-1; D gene ambiguous. Germline V gene sequence: CDR1 SGHRS, CDR2 YFSETQ. V was clipped by 0 bases and J by 1 base, with 4 bases between them. The CDR3 has 13 residues.

The CDR3 protein is CASSRGGTGELFF. The CDR3 DNA sequence: TGCGCCAGCAGCCGCGGCGGCACCGGGGAGCTGTTTTTT. The V gene is TRBV4-1, the J gene TRBJ2-2; D ambiguous. This CDR3 comprises 13 residues. Trimming took off 4 bases at V and 4 bases at J, with 7 bases between the two ends. CDR1 and CDR2 (germline): MGHRA, YSYEKL.

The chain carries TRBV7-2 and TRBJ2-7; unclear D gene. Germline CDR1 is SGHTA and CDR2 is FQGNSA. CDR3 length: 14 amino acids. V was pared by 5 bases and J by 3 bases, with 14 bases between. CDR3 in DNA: TGTGCCAGCAGCACCTATCAGCGCGACTACGAGCAGTACTTC. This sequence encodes CASSTYQRDYEQYF.

The CDR3 here is CASRPRQEYGYTF. The CDR3 region has the DNA TGTGCCAGCAGGCCTCGACAGGAGTATGGCTACACCTTC. The chain uses TRBV3-1 (or the pseudogene TRBV3-2) and TRBJ1-2, with D perhaps matching TRBD1 (6 bases). Germline CDR1 reads LGHDT; CDR2 reads YNNKEL (reference sequence). V lost 6 bases to trimming and J lost 5 bases, with 13 bases between them. This CDR3 is 13 amino acids long.

CDR3 sequence: CASSPGQGASKYEQYF. CDR3 sequence (DNA): TGTGCCAGCAGCCCGGGACAGGGGGCCTCCAAATACGAGCAGTACTTC. V is TRBV9 and J is TRBJ2-7, with TRBD1 identical over 12 bases. Trimming at V came to 4 bases and at J to 4 bases, leaving 9 bases not matched to a gene. This CDR3 has 16 residues. Germline CDR1 is SGDLS and CDR2 is YYNGEE.

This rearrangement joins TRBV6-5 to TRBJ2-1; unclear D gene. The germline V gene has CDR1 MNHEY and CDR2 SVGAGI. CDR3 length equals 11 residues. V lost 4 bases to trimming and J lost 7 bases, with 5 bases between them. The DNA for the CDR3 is TGTGCCAGCAGTTCCCTTAATGAGCAGTTCTTC. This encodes CASSSLNEQFF.

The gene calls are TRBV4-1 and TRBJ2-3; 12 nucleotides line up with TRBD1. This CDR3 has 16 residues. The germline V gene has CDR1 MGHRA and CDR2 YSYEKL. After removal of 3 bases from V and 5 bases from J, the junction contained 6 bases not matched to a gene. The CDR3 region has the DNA TGCGCCAGCAGCCAGGTGGGGACAGGGGGCATAGATACGCAGTATTTT. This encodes CASSQVGTGGIDTQYF.

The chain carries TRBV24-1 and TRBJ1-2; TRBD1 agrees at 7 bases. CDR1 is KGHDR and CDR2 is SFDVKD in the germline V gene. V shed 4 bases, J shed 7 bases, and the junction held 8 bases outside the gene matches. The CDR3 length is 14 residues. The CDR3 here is CATSDQRQGGGYTF. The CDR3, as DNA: TGTGCCACCAGTGACCAAAGACAGGGTGGTGGCTACACCTTC.

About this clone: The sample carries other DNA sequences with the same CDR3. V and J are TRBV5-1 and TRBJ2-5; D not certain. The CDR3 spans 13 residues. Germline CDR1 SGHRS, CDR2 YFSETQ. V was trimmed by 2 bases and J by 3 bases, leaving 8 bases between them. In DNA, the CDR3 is TGCGCCAGCAGCTTAGGTCGGGAAGAGACCCAGTACTTC. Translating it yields CASSLGREETQYF.

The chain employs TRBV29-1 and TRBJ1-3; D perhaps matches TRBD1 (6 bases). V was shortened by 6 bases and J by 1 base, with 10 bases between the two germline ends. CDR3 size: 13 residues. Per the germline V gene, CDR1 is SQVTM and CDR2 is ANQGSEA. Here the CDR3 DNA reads TGCAGCGTGGATACAGGGTCTGGAAACACCATATATTTT. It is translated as CSVDTGSGNTIYF.

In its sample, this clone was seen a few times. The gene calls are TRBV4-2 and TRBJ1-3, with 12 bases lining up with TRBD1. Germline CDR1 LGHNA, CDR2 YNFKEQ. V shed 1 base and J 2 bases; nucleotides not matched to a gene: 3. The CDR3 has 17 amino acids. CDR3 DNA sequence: TGTGCCAGCAGCCAAGTTGGGACAGGGGGCGCTGGAAACACCATATATTTT. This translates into CASSQVGTGGAGNTIYF.